Listed below are T cell receptor beta chains from one sample, sequenced in a study of human T cells and chemical hapten exposure. One entry per CDR3 protein results from TCRdb running MiXCR on the RACE reads. This sample has fewer than 140,000 distinct CDR3 sequences, with 12% found just once. The sample consisted of whole blood, taken in connection with sensitization to the hapten diphenylcyclopropenone (DPC). All receptors come from a woman in her 50s with alopecia areata. Some clones in this sample may be carry-over from other donors' samples. The CDR3 runs from the conserved cysteine through the conserved F or W.

J gene | V gene | CDR3 protein
TRBJ2-6 | TRBV6-6 | CAVSPTGISGANVLTF
TRBJ1-4 | TRBV5-1 | CASSLVGLTNEKLFF
TRBJ1-2 | TRBV5-1 | CASSLSTLPPFGYTF
TRBJ1-1 | TRBV7-9 | CASSQVGRSEAFF
TRBJ2-2 | TRBV3-2 | CAGEAGELFF
TRBJ2-5 | TRBV24-1 | CATSDGTGSQETQYF
TRBJ1-4 | TRBV6-2/TRBV6-3 | CASMQGGEKLFF
TRBJ2-7 | TRBV20-1 | CSAPRLYGQGTNEQYF
TRBJ2-3 | TRBV9 | CASSLRMGADTQYF
TRBJ2-7 | TRBV7-2 | CASSNPAGSTGYEQYF
TRBJ2-3 | TRBV7-9 | CASSQIMTADTQYF
TRBJ1-1 | TRBV5-1 | CTSSLTGGSIGTEAFF
TRBJ2-3 | TRBV6-6 | CASNPGFGGPGKDTQYF
TRBJ1-2 | TRBV4-1 | CASSQEEGGGYTF
TRBJ2-1 | TRBV13 | CASSLSRHASYNEQFF
TRBJ1-6 | TRBV28 | CATISTGYSYNSPLHF
TRBJ1-1 | TRBV23-1 | CASSRPGRGNTEAFF
TRBJ2-5 | TRBV7-6 | CASSRVGTAEGETQYF
TRBJ2-7 | TRBV12-3/TRBV12-4 | CASRAHGEQYF
TRBJ2-2 | TRBV25-1 | CASSWTTNTGELFF
TRBJ2-3 | TRBV2 | CASSDDFTDTQYF
TRBJ1-3 | TRBV20-1 | CSATDGSSGNTIYF
TRBJ2-7 | TRBV18 | CASSPGLVYEQYF